This T cell receptor beta chain was retrieved from a study of human T cells and chemical hapten exposure. As to time point: pre-sensitization, week 0. Stated treatment: therapeutic diphenylcyclopropenone sensitization with weekly scalp DPC. MiXCR, run by TCRdb on the RACE reads, gives a single entry per CDR3 protein. The table lists roughly 51,000 distinct CDR3 sequences, more than 7.5% of them singletons. Study outcomes and limitations: PT1 expanded TCR counts and patch test score were linked, and their correlation was positive. As the donors had alopecia, their immune response may differ from healthy people's. Unchanged with DPC sensitization were TCRs above 1 in 1000 frequency.

In this sample, this clonotype turned up many times. The antigen is undetermined. Germline V gene lookup returns CDR1 MNHNY and CDR2 SVGAGI (reference sequence). Trimming shortened V by 6 bases and J by 5 bases, and 25 bases separated the two germline ends. The CDR3 has 17 residues. The chain couples TRBV6-6 to TRBJ1-1; D gene ambiguous. The sample in question was whole blood, obtained in connection with sensitization to the hapten diphenylcyclopropenone (DPC). The receptor was derived from a middle-aged man with alopecia areata. Some clones in this sample may be carry-over from other donors' samples. The CDR3 region has the DNA TGTGCCAGCAGCTACCCCAAGTCCAGTGGTAGAAGAACTGAAGCTTTCTTT. This translates into CASSYPKSSGRRTEAFF.